The 6 T cell receptor beta chains reported below all come from one sample, sequenced in a study of OX40 agonist ivuxolimab in advanced cancers. The method was immunoSEQ multiplex PCR; TCRdb's version includes in-frame clones alone and lacks a portion of them. The sample includes tens of thousands of clones, about 80% of them seen just once. The sample in question was CD4+ or CD8+ T cells sorted from blood, obtained in a trial of the OX40 agonist ivuxolimab. The receptors shown here come from an adult with an advanced solid tumor such as melanoma, head and neck, liver or kidney cancer.

This chain joins TRBV7-8 and TRBJ1-2; 8 bases are a match to TRBD1. Germline V CDR1 and CDR2: SGHVS, FQNEAQ. This CDR3 comprises 16 residues. The V segment lost 4 bases and the J segment 7 bases; nucleotides outside the gene matches: 14. The CDR3 sequence is CASSSTRAGGAGGYTF. The DNA of the CDR3 is TGTGCCAGCAGCTCTACGAGGGCAGGGGGCGCCGGTGGCTACACCTTC.

As regards this clone: One end of the junction fails to match germline, which may point to a read error. V usage is TRBV6-5 and J usage is TRBJ2-7, with 7 bases identical to TRBD1. Germline CDR1 is MNHEY and CDR2 is SVGAGI. The CDR3 spans 12 residues. The CDR3 protein is CASSNSRQGWTF. CDR3 bases: TGTGCCAGCAGTAACTCCAGACAGGGATGGACCTTC.

This clone occurred a few times. The chain recombines TRBV11-2 with TRBJ2-5; TRBD2 matches at 9 bases. Germline loops: CDR1 SGHAT, CDR2 FQNNGV. Unmatched junction bases numbered 7, after V lost 6 bases and J lost 5 bases. The CDR3 has 14 amino acids. The CDR3 DNA reads TGTGCCAGCAGTCGAGCGGGGGGCCTGGAGACCCAGTACTTC. Its protein product is CASSRAGGLETQYF.

V gene TRBV7-6 combines with J gene TRBJ1-3; tentatively, D is TRBD1 (5 bases). The CDR3 is 16 amino acids. Germline CDR1 reads SGHVS; CDR2 reads FNYEAQ. Trimming removed 0 bases from V and 2 bases from J, with 11 bases in between. The chain's CDR3 is CASSLAAVGPGNTIYF. The CDR3 bases are TGTGCCAGCAGCTTAGCGGCTGTGGGGCCTGGAAACACCATATATTTT.

The CDR3 protein is CASSPLQGNTEAFF. The CDR3 bases are TGTGCCAGCTCACCACTTCAGGGAAACACTGAAGCTTTCTTT. The V gene is TRBV18, the J gene TRBJ1-1; D perhaps matches TRBD1 (5 bases). This CDR3 contains 14 residues. The V end lost 1 base, the J end lost 2 bases, and 8 bases lay between the germline ends. The germline V gene encodes CDR1 KGHSH and CDR2 LQKENI.

This chain connects TRBV6-1 to TRBJ2-5; TRBD2 aligns across 7 bases. The V and J ends lost 5 bases and 5 bases, in that order; junction bases with no gene match: 8. Looked up from germline, CDR1 is MNHNS and CDR2 is SASEGT. The CDR3 is 14 amino acids. The CDR3 coding sequence is TGTGCCAGCAGTACCCGGGGGGACCGGGAGACCCAGTACTTC. This codes for CASSTRGDRETQYF.